One sample yielded the 15 T cell receptor beta chains listed below, sequenced in a study of OX40 agonist ivuxolimab in advanced cancers. Profiled with immunoSEQ multiplex PCR; TCRdb holds only in-frame clones, not every one. The data contain around 60,000 clones, roughly 89% of them seen just once; the ten biggest clones take up 9.5% to 15%. Sequenced material: CD4+ or CD8+ T cells sorted from blood, taken in a trial of the OX40 agonist ivuxolimab. These receptors were collected from an adult with an advanced solid tumor such as melanoma, head and neck, liver or kidney cancer.

This clone was observed once. The V and J genes are TRBV9 and TRBJ2-3; D remains ambiguous. This CDR3 has 16 residues. The V end was cut by 0 bases, the J end by 0 bases, with 11 bases between. The V gene's germline CDR1 is SGDLS and CDR2 YYNGEE. The CDR3 bases are TGTGCCAGCAGCGTAGAGGGCGGACGTAGCACAGATACGCAGTATTTT. Encoded protein: CASSVEGGRSTDTQYF.

The chain combines TRBV7-9 with TRBJ1-4; possible D gene TRBD1, 5 bases. Between the trimmed V and J ends, which lost 4 bases and 7 bases, there was a span of 19 bases. CDR1 is SEHNR, CDR2 FQNEAQ, per germline (reference sequence). CDR3 length: 16 amino acids. The CDR3 is CASSSLTAWMGEKLFF. The CDR3, as DNA: TGTGCCAGCAGCTCGTTGACAGCGTGGATGGGTGAAAAACTGTTTTTT.

V usage is TRBV4-2 and J usage is TRBJ2-7, with D maybe TRBD2 (5 bases). This CDR3 contains 13 residues. V was clipped by 5 bases and J by 3 bases, with 11 bases between them. The germline CDR1 and CDR2 sequences are LGHNA and YNFKEQ. The CDR3: CASSEEVYYEQYF. DNA for the CDR3: TGTGCCAGCAGCGAGGAGGTTTACTACGAGCAGTACTTC.

The chain carries TRBV7-8 and TRBJ1-1; possibly TRBD1 for D (6 bases). The ends were cut back, 4 bases at V and 3 bases at J, with 18 bases in the middle. There are 16 residues in the CDR3. Germline-derived CDR1 and CDR2 are SGHVS and FQNEAQ. The CDR3: CASSYYPGPGDTEAFF. The CDR3 coding sequence is TGTGCCAGCAGCTACTATCCGGGACCAGGGGACACTGAAGCTTTCTTT.

For this clone: The junction does not match germline at one end; this may be a read error. This rearrangement joins TRBV7-9 to TRBJ1-2; 7 bases agree with TRBD1. Germline CDR1 and CDR2: SEHNR and FQNEAQ (reference sequence). The CDR3 has 12 residues. The chain's CDR3 is CASSTFDRALYF. The CDR3 region has the DNA TGTGCCAGCAGCACTTTCGACAGGGCCCTATACTTC.

The chain is built from TRBV29-1 and TRBJ2-5; no clear D. Germline-derived CDR1 and CDR2 are SQVTM and ANQGSEA. CDR3 length equals 10 residues. V lost 4 bases and J 4 bases, leaving 4 bases between the germline ends. DNA for the CDR3: TGCAGCGTTGCAGGAGAGACCCAGTACTTC. This codes for CSVAGETQYF. Looking up the rest from reference TRBV29-1 and TRBJ2-5 gives the full variable domain: SAVISQKPSRDICQRGTSLTIQCQVDSQVTMMFWYRQQPGQSLTLIATANQGSEATYESGFVIDKFPISRPNLTFSTLTVSNMSPEDSSIYLCSVAGETQYFGPGTRLLVL.

The genes are TRBV4-1 and TRBJ2-7; weak D call: TRBD1 (6 bases). V was shortened by 4 bases and J by 0 bases, with 13 bases between the two germline ends. CDR1 MGHRA and CDR2 YSYEKL come from the germline V gene. The CDR3 is made up of 15 amino acids. CDR3 bases: TGCGCCAGCAGCCCAAGCACAGGGAGCTCCTACGAGCAGTACTTC. Translated: CASSPSTGSSYEQYF.

The J gene is TRBJ1-2, the V gene TRBV11-1, with a tentative D call TRBD1 (5 bases). The CDR3 length is 14 residues. Trimming stripped 5 bases from V and 5 bases from J, with 15 bases between. CDR1 and CDR2 (germline): SGHAT, FQDESV (reference sequence). The CDR3: CASSPPTDLYGYTF. Here the CDR3 DNA reads TGTGCCAGCAGCCCACCGACAGACTTATATGGCTACACCTTC.

This rearrangement joins TRBV5-1 to TRBJ2-5, with a possible D match to TRBD1 (5 bases). CDR1 and CDR2 from the germline V gene are SGHRS and YFSETQ. This CDR3 has 15 residues. Trimming pared 0 bases from V and 5 bases from J, leaving 14 bases between. The CDR3: CASSLAAGWAETQYF. The CDR3, as DNA: TGCGCCAGCAGCTTGGCCGCAGGGTGGGCGGAGACCCAGTACTTC. Supplemented by reference TRBV5-1 and TRBJ2-5, the full variable domain reads KAGVTQTPRYLIKTRGQQVTLSCSPISGHRSVSWYQQTPGQGLQFLFEYFSETQRNKGNFPGRFSGRQFSNSRSEMNVSTLELGDSALYLCASSLAAGWAETQYFGPGTRLLVL.

The chain joins TRBV16 to TRBJ2-1; no firm D call. Trimming stripped 2 bases from V and 10 bases from J, with 12 bases between. The CDR3 is 13 amino acids. Germline CDR1 KGHSY, CDR2 FQNENV. The CDR3 loop is CASSQVFGAEQFF. In DNA, the CDR3 is TGTGCCAGCAGCCAAGTTTTTGGAGCCGAGCAGTTCTTC.

In nucleotides, the CDR3 is TGCGCCAGCATACAACCCGCAGGACAGAACTCTGGAAACACCATATATTTT. Its translation: CASIQPAGQNSGNTIYF. The gene calls are TRBV23-1 and TRBJ1-3; D possibly corresponds to TRBD1 (6 bases). TRBV23-1 is sorted into the ORF group, with uncertain function. This CDR3 is 17 amino acids long. Trimming pared 7 bases from V and 0 bases from J, leaving 19 bases between.

A few counts support this clone. The chain uses TRBV28 and TRBJ1-1, with D uncertain. The ends were cut back, 3 bases at V and 8 bases at J, with 4 bases in the middle. The CDR3 is made up of 10 amino acids. The germline CDR1 and CDR2 sequences are MDHEN and SYDVKM. CDR3 nucleotide sequence: TGTGCCAGCAGTTTTGGGGAAGCTTTCTTT. Encoded protein: CASSFGEAFF.

J is TRBJ2-3 and V is TRBV4-1, with D maybe TRBD1 (6 bases). V was shortened by 6 bases and J by 3 bases, with 13 bases between the two germline ends. Per the germline V gene, CDR1 is MGHRA and CDR2 is YSYEKL. This CDR3 region has 14 residues. The CDR3 nucleotides read TGCGCCAGCAGTCCCGGGCAGGGGACAGATACGCAGTATTTT. Translation gives CASSPGQGTDTQYF.

This clone was detected only once. This rearrangement joins TRBV19 to TRBJ1-1; no clear D. The CDR3 runs to 12 residues. From germline, CDR1 is LNHDA and CDR2 SQIVND (reference sequence). Trimming stripped 6 bases from V and 1 base from J, with 6 bases between. DNA of the CDR3: TGTGCCAGTAGAACGGAGAACACTGAAGCTTTCTTT. Translated: CASRTENTEAFF.

The chain recombines TRBV5-6 with TRBJ2-3, with TRBD2 matching over 8 bases. V lost 1 base and J lost 4; bases outside the gene matches: 11. The CDR3 runs 17 residues. Germline loops: CDR1 SGHDT, CDR2 YYEEEE. In nucleotides, the CDR3 is TGTGCCAGCAGCTTGAGCCCGGGACTAGGGGTCCCAGATACGCAGTATTTT. Its protein is CASSLSPGLGVPDTQYF.